These 7 T cell receptor beta chains originate from one sample sequenced in a study of blood T cell repertoires in COVID-19. Libraries were prepared by immunoSEQ multiplex PCR; TCRdb keeps only in-frame clonotypes and omits some of them. The repertoire includes about 200,000 clones, approximately 91% of them detected once, and around 6% sits in the top ten. The specimen was peripheral blood. These receptors were obtained from a man aged 60 to 75 who had recovered from COVID-19.

The chain couples TRBV7-9 to TRBJ2-3; TRBD2 matches 8 bases. V was pared by 0 bases and J by 5 bases, with 13 bases of the junction left unmatched. The CDR3 is 18 residues long. Germline CDR1 SEHNR, CDR2 FQNEAQ (reference sequence). For the CDR3, the DNA is TGTGCCAGCAGCTTAGCCTTTTTTGGGACTAGAGGGGGAGATACGCAGTATTTT. Translation gives CASSLAFFGTRGGDTQYF.

The table lists this clone with a count of one. V usage is TRBV27 and J usage is TRBJ2-5; 10 bases line up with TRBD2. CDR1 and CDR2 (germline): MNHEY, SMNVEV (reference sequence). There are 18 residues in the CDR3. V trimming: 4 bases; J trimming: 1 base; junction bases outside the gene matches: 12. The CDR3 sequence is CASSSAPISGRFQETQYF. In DNA, the CDR3 is TGTGCCAGCAGTTCTGCTCCTATTAGCGGGAGGTTCCAAGAGACCCAGTACTTC.

The V call is TRBV5-1, the J call TRBJ2-7; perhaps TRBD1 as D (6 bases). Germline V CDR1 and CDR2: SGHRS, YFSETQ. CDR3 length: 14 amino acids. Trimming took off 4 bases at V and 2 bases at J, with 13 bases between the two ends. The CDR3 DNA is TGCGCCAGCAGCCCGCAGGGGTACACCTACGAGCAGTACTTC. It yields the protein CASSPQGYTYEQYF.

This chain joins TRBV7-6 and TRBJ2-1, with D maybe TRBD2 (6 bases). Trimming left V 7 bases short and J 6 bases short, with 19 bases between. Per germline, CDR1 SGHVS and CDR2 FNYEAQ. This CDR3 has 15 amino acids. The DNA of the CDR3 is TGTGCCAGCACAGCTTGGACCGGGGAGGTCAATGAGCAGTTCTTC. This translates into CASTAWTGEVNEQFF.

The chain couples TRBV30 to TRBJ2-7; D possibly corresponds to TRBD2 (7 bases). V lost 0 bases, J lost 2 bases, and 17 bases lay in between. This CDR3 has 16 residues. Germline assignment: CDR1 GTSNPN and CDR2 SVGIG (reference sequence). The CDR3 spells CAWSVGEGERAYEQYF. CDR3 bases: TGTGCCTGGAGTGTGGGGGAGGGGGAAAGGGCCTACGAGCAGTACTTC. Looking up the rest from reference TRBV30 and TRBJ2-7 gives the full variable domain: SQTIHQWPATLVQPVGSPLSLECTVEGTSNPNLYWYRQAAGRGLQLLFYSVGIGQISSEVPQNLSASRPQDRQFILSSKKLLLSDSGFYLCAWSVGEGERAYEQYFGPGTRLTVT.

As DNA, the CDR3 is TGTGCCAGCAGTCCCCTGGGCAGCCCTAACACTGAAGCTTTCTTT. Translating gives CASSPLGSPNTEAFF. The genes are TRBV27 and TRBJ1-1; D unclear. This CDR3 region has 15 residues. The ends were cut back, 5 bases at V and 2 bases at J, with 15 bases in the middle. The germline gives CDR1 MNHEY, CDR2 SMNVEV (reference sequence).

About this clone: This sample includes further DNA sequences coding for the same CDR3. The rearrangement joins TRBV5-1 to TRBJ2-1; 8 bases fit TRBD2. V shed 0 bases, J shed 0 bases, and the junction held 5 bases outside the gene matches. CDR3 length: 17 amino acids. Germline CDR1 is SGHRS and CDR2 is YFSETQ. The CDR3 DNA follows: TGCGCCAGCAGCTTGGCGGGGGGGCGGGGCTCCTACAATGAGCAGTTCTTC. It yields the protein CASSLAGGRGSYNEQFF.